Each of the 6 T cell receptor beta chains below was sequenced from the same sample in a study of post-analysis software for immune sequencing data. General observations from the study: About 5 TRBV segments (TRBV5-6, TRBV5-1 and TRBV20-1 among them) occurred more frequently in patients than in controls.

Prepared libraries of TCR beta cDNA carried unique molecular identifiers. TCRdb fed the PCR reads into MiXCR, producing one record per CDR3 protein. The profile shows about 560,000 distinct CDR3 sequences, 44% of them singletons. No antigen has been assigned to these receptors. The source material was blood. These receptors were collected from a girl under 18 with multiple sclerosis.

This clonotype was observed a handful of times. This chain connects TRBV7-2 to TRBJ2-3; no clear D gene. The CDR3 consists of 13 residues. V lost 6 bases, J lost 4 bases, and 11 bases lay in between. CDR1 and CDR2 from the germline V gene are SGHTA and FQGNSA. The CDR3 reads CASRTYYPDTQYF. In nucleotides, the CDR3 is TGTGCCAGCAGGACCTACTACCCAGATACGCAGTATTTT.

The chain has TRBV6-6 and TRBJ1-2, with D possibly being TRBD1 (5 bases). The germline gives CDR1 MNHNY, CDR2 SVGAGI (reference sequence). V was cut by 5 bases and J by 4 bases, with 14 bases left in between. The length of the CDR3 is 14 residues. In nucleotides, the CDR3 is TGTGCCAGCAGTAGCCGGGACGGCTTCTATGGCTACACCTTC. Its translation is CASSSRDGFYGYTF.

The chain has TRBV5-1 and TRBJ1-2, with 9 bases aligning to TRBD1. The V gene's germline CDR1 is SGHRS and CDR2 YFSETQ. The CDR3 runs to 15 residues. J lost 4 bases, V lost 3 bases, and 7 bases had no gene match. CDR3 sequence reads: CASSSGGTGTYGYTF. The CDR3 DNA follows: TGCGCCAGCAGCTCGGGCGGGACAGGGACCTATGGCTACACCTTC.

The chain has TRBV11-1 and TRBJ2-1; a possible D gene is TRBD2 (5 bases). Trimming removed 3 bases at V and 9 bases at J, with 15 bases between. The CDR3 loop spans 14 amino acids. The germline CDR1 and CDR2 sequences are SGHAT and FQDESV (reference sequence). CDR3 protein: CASSLRGKPAEQFF. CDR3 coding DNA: TGTGCCAGCAGCTTGAGAGGGAAGCCGGCTGAGCAGTTCTTC.

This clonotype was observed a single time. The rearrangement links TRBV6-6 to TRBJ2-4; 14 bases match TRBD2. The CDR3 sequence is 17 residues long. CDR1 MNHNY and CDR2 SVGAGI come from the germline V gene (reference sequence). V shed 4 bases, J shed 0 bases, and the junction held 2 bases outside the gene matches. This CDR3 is CASSWTSGGIAKNIQYF. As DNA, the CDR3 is TGTGCCAGCAGTTGGACTAGCGGGGGGATAGCCAAAAACATTCAGTACTTC.

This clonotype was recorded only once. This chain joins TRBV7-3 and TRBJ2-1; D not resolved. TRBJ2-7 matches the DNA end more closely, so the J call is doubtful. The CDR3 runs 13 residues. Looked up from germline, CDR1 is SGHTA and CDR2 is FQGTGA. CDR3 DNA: TGTGCCAGCAGCTTATCTAATGACTGCGAGCAGTACTTC. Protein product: CASSLSNDCEQYF.